The present entry profiles one T cell receptor beta chain with its context. This entry is derived from a study of blood T cell repertoires in COVID-19. The wider study: Material from acute and convalescent COVID-19 was sourced from the United States, Italy and Spain. PBMCs, B-cell-depleted T cells, or T cells were the source of the cDNA or gDNA that made up the material.

J lost 5 bases, V lost 3 bases, and 9 bases had no gene match. Germline-derived CDR1 and CDR2 are GTSNPN and SVGIG (reference sequence). CDR3 size: 15 residues. In the source study's methods: Cell counts per sample came from amplifying reference gene primers. Libraries were prepared by immunoSEQ multiplex PCR; TCRdb keeps only in-frame clonotypes and omits some of them. That table furnishes V, J and clone size, whereas the DNA furnished D and trimming. This sample has around 440,000 clones, with around 88% found just once. It was during active infection that Seattle patients were enrolled and then longitudinally followed.

The material sequenced was peripheral blood. The chain links TRBV30 to TRBJ1-1; 10 nucleotides align to TRBD1. This clonotype originated in a woman in her forties or fifties with COVID-19, enrolled during active disease. The CDR3 sequence is CAWRAGTGVGTEAFF. The CDR3 nucleotides are TGTGCCTGGAGGGCCGGGACAGGGGTCGGGACTGAAGCTTTCTTT.